This record covers a single T cell receptor (beta chain). Its antigen is unidentified. This sample is part of a study of T-cell memory formation after mild COVID-19. Findings and limits, study-wide: SARS-CoV-2 specificity was not confirmed for second-wave clones peaking on day 37. Cross-reactive memory seemingly joined, as some responding clones were found in pre-infection memory. Contracting clones from day 15 to 85 had balanced CD4/CD8; later expanders favoured CD4+.

TCRalpha and TCRbeta libraries used 5'RACE with constant-segment primers and UMIs. TCRdb used MiXCR to reprocess the 5' RACE reads, holding one entry per CDR3 protein. In the table there are hundreds of thousands of distinct CDR3 sequences, 20% to 25% of which are singletons. What was sequenced was PBMCs or a T cell subset sorted from them (not recorded which). This clonotype was sampled from a man aged 18 to 29 who had mild COVID-19 (a few samples of this study predate the infection). Cell type and time point are not known.

DNA of the CDR3: TGTGCCAGCAGCCCCGGGACAGGGAGTTCCCTCGAGCAGTACGTC. The encoded protein is CASSPGTGSSLEQYV. The chain combines TRBV28 with TRBJ2-7; 9 nucleotides agree with TRBD1. The germline CDR1 and CDR2 sequences are MDHEN and SYDVKM. The CDR3 has 15 residues. V lost 6 bases and J lost 6; bases outside the gene matches: 12.